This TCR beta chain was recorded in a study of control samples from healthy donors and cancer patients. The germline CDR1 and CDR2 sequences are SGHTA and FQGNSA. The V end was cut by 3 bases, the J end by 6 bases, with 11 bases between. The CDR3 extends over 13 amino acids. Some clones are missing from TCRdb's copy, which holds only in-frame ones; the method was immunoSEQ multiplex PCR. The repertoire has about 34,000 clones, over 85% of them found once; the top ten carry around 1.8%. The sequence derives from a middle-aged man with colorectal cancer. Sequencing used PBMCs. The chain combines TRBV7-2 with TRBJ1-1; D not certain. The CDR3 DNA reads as TGTGCCAGCAGCTTGATGGCGGTCGCTGAAGCTTTCTTT. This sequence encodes CASSLMAVAEAFF.